These T cell receptor beta chains were read from a single sample in a study of naive and memory T cell subsets. MiXCR was run by TCRdb on the UMI-ligation and nested PCR reads, yielding one entry per CDR3 protein. Altogether tens of thousands of distinct CDR3 sequences are present, about 12% being singletons, with the ten largest covering 0.9% to 1%. The specimen sequenced was central memory CD4+ T cells from blood. The receptors originated from a human donor in good health. Each CDR3 is given with its conserved first and last residue. A D gene is named only where the DNA matches it firmly. Only part of the rows carry a size: once, few, many, or a class if the clone is expanded.

cdr3_length,v_call,d_call,clone_size,j_call,cdr3_aa,cdr3_nt
15,TRBV20-1,TRBD1,many,TRBJ1-4,CSARDPQRGLEKLFF,TGCAGTGCTAGAGACCCCCAAAGGGGGCTTGAAAAACTGTTTTTT
13,TRBV27,.,few,TRBJ1-1,CASSLSSGIEAFF,TGTGCCAGCAGTTTATCATCCGGGATTGAAGCTTTCTTT
14,TRBV20-1,TRBD2,.,TRBJ2-3,CSAPGLAAGDTQYF,TGCAGTGCTCCTGGACTAGCCGCGGGAGATACGCAGTATTTT
13,TRBV3-1,TRBD1,few,TRBJ1-1,CASSHRQGPEAFF,TGTGCCAGCAGCCACCGACAGGGTCCTGAAGCTTTCTTT
14,TRBV4-3,.,.,TRBJ1-2,CASSPRERFYGYTF,TGCGCCAGCAGCCCCCGCGAACGGTTCTATGGCTACACCTTC
15,TRBV6-6,TRBD1,many,TRBJ2-5,CASSTGTGVLETQYF,TGTGCCAGCAGTACCGGGACAGGGGTTTTAGAGACCCAGTACTTC
15,TRBV2,TRBD2,.,TRBJ2-3,CASSGAGGGTDTQYF,TGTGCCAGCAGTGGAGCGGGAGGAGGCACAGATACGCAGTATTTT
16,TRBV20-1,TRBD2,few,TRBJ2-1,CSARTSGLSSYNEQFF,TGCAGTGCCAGGACTAGCGGGCTGAGCTCCTACAATGAGCAGTTCTTC
12,TRBV10-3,.,few,TRBJ1-1,CAITGAGTEAFF,TGTGCCATCACTGGGGCGGGGACTGAAGCTTTCTTT
12,TRBV28,.,few,TRBJ1-2,CASRTNSYGYTF,TGTGCCAGCAGAACAAACTCCTATGGCTACACCTTC
12,TRBV6-2/TRBV6-3,TRBD1,few,TRBJ2-7,CASKMTGYEQYF,TGTGCCAGCAAAATGACAGGGTACGAGCAGTACTTC
13,TRBV28,.,few,TRBJ2-5,CASSPLYQETQYF,TGTGCCAGCAGTCCCCTTTACCAAGAGACCCAGTACTTC
14,TRBV7-2,TRBD1,.,TRBJ2-5,CASSRQGADGAQYF,TGTGCCAGCAGCCGACAGGGGGCGGATGGGGCCCAGTACTTC
14,TRBV10-1,TRBD1,.,TRBJ1-1,CASQQGAPNTEAFF,TGCGCCAGCCAACAGGGGGCCCCGAACACTGAAGCTTTCTTT
15,TRBV5-1,.,.,TRBJ2-7,CASSLSPGASYEQYF,TGCGCCAGCAGCTTGTCGCCCGGGGCGTCCTACGAGCAGTACTTC
12,TRBV28,.,.,TRBJ1-5,CASGPSNQPQHF,TGTGCCAGCGGGCCGAGTAATCAGCCCCAGCATTTT
15,TRBV7-2,.,many,TRBJ2-7,CASSKGVRGAGEQYF,TGTGCCAGCAGCAAAGGGGTGAGGGGGGCGGGTGAGCAGTACTTC
13,TRBV12-3/TRBV12-4,.,few,TRBJ1-2,CASSFSREYGYTF,TGTGCCAGCAGTTTTTCGAGGGAGTATGGCTACACCTTC
12,TRBV30,.,.,TRBJ1-2,CAWSVGQNGYTF,TGTGCCTGGAGTGTAGGACAGAATGGCTACACCTTC
14,TRBV6-5,.,.,TRBJ1-2,CASREGGSNYGYTF,TGTGCCAGCAGGGAGGGGGGTTCTAACTATGGCTACACCTTC
13,TRBV30,.,few,TRBJ1-1,CAWIRPAGTEAFF,TGTGCCTGGATCCGTCCGGCGGGCACTGAAGCTTTCTTT
14,TRBV29-1,.,.,TRBJ2-5,CSVDRSGGMETQYF,TGCAGCGTTGATAGATCCGGAGGCATGGAGACCCAGTACTTC
15,TRBV28,TRBD1,few,TRBJ2-2,CASSRTEGATGELFF,TGTGCCAGCAGTCGAACCGAGGGGGCAACCGGGGAGCTGTTTTTT
17,TRBV28,TRBD1,few,TRBJ1-5,CASSPTGQIYSNQPQHF,TGTGCCAGCAGTCCAACGGGACAGATCTATAGCAATCAGCCCCAGCATTTT
17,TRBV20-1,TRBD1,.,TRBJ1-5,CSARAKTGQYSNQPQHF,TGCAGTGCTAGAGCGAAGACGGGACAGTATAGCAATCAGCCCCAGCATTTT
15,TRBV12-3/TRBV12-4,TRBD1,.,TRBJ1-2,CASSPGRGPNYGYTF,TGTGCCAGCAGCCCAGGGAGGGGGCCAAACTATGGCTACACCTTC
15,TRBV29-1,TRBD2,.,TRBJ2-1,CSVVSGRNAYNEQFF,TGCAGCGTTGTTAGCGGGAGGAACGCCTACAATGAGCAGTTCTTC
15,TRBV10-3,.,few,TRBJ2-5,CAISESWDSQETQYF,TGTGCCATCAGTGAGTCGTGGGACTCACAAGAGACCCAGTACTTC
14,TRBV12-3/TRBV12-4,.,.,TRBJ1-5,CASSLTSGNQPQHF,TGTGCCAGCAGTTTAACTTCAGGAAATCAGCCCCAGCATTTT
13,TRBV10-3,.,many,TRBJ1-1,CASKRMGGTEAFF,TGTGCCAGCAAAAGAATGGGAGGCACTGAAGCTTTCTTT
15,TRBV12-3/TRBV12-4,.,.,TRBJ2-3,CASSLGYSSTDTQYF,TGTGCCAGCAGTTTAGGATATAGTAGCACAGATACGCAGTATTTT
17,TRBV5-5,TRBD1,many,TRBJ1-2,CASSHGTGGRNAYGYTF,TGTGCCAGCAGCCACGGGACAGGGGGCCGTAACGCCTATGGCTACACCTTC
13,TRBV18,.,.,TRBJ2-1,CASSPQGAGEQFF,TGTGCCAGCTCACCACAGGGTGCGGGTGAGCAGTTCTTC
15,TRBV28,.,.,TRBJ2-6,CASSTGTSGANVLTF,TGTGCCAGCAGTACCGGCACCTCTGGGGCCAACGTCCTGACTTTC
13,TRBV4-2,TRBD1,many,TRBJ2-5,CASSSDREETQYF,TGTGCCAGCAGCTCCGACAGGGAGGAGACCCAGTACTTC
14,TRBV7-8,.,many,TRBJ2-5,CASSPPFPRETQYF,TGTGCCAGCAGCCCGCCATTCCCTAGGGAGACCCAGTACTTC
14,TRBV7-2,TRBD1,few,TRBJ1-1,CASSRDRGVTEAFF,TGTGCCAGCAGCCGGGACAGGGGTGTCACTGAAGCTTTCTTT
15,TRBV24-1,.,few,TRBJ2-5,CATSDDRRDQETQYF,TGTGCCACCAGTGACGACAGAAGGGACCAAGAGACCCAGTACTTC
15,TRBV7-3,.,.,TRBJ2-1,CASSLVLGGNNEQFF,TGTGCCAGCAGCTTAGTGCTGGGAGGAAACAATGAGCAGTTCTTC
14,TRBV29-1,TRBD2,.,TRBJ2-7,CSVELGDYIYEQYF,TGCAGCGTTGAGCTAGGGGACTACATCTACGAGCAGTACTTC
13,TRBV30,.,.,TRBJ1-3,CAWSLQGGNTIYF,TGTGCCTGGAGTCTACAGGGTGGAAACACCATATATTTT
15,TRBV27,.,many,TRBJ2-3,CASRLMGSSTDTQYF,TGTGCCAGCAGACTCATGGGCTCTAGCACAGATACGCAGTATTTT
15,TRBV15,.,many,TRBJ1-1,CATSRDKGVGGEAFF,TGTGCCACCAGCAGAGATAAAGGGGTCGGAGGTGAAGCTTTCTTT